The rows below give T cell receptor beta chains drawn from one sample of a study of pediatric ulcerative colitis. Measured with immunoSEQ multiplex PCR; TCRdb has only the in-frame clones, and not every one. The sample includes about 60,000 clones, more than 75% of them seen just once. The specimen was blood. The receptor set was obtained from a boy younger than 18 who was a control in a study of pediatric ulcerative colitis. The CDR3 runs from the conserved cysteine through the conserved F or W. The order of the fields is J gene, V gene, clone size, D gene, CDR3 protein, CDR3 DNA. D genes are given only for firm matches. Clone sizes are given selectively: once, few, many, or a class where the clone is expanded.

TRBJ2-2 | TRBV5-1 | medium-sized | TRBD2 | CASSLAGVLTGELFF | TGCGCCAGCAGCTTAGCGGGGGTCCTCACCGGGGAGCTGTTTTTT
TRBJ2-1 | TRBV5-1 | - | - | CASSPRSGVYNEQFF | TGCGCCAGCAGCCCGAGATCAGGGGTGTACAATGAGCAGTTCTTC
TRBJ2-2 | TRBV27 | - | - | CASSPKPRGPIFYTGELFF | TGTGCCAGCAGTCCGAAGCCGAGGGGCCCTATTTTTTACACCGGGGAGCTGTTTTTT
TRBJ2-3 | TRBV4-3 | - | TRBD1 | CASSQFPGQSTDTQYF | TGCGCCAGCAGCCAATTTCCGGGACAGTCCACAGATACGCAGTATTTT
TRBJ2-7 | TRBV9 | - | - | CASSVGSVGYEQYF | TGTGCCAGCAGCGTAGGCTCAGTGGGCTACGAGCAGTACTTC
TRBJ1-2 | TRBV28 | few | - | CASSEGQRYGYTF | TGTGCCAGCAGTGAAGGACAGCGCTATGGCTACACCTTC
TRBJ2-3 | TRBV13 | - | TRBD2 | CASSNRVGLAESTDTQYF | TGTGCCAGCAGCAATCGGGTAGGGCTAGCGGAGAGCACAGATACGCAGTATTTT
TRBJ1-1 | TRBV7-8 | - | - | CASSLGHSENTEAFF | TGTGCCAGCAGCTTAGGGCACAGCGAGAACACTGAAGCTTTCTTT
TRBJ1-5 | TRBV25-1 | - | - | CASSEVGTQPQHF | TGTGCCAGCAGTGAAGTAGGGACTCAGCCCCAGCATTTT
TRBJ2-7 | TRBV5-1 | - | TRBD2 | CASSPPGLASSYEQYF | TGCGCCAGCAGCCCACCGGGACTAGCGAGCTCCTACGAGCAGTACTTC
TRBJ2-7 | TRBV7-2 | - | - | CASSLDSFTQVKSEQYF | TGTGCCAGCAGCTTAGATAGTTTTACACAGGTGAAGAGCGAGCAGTACTTC
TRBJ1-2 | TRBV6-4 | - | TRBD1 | CASSESGGSYGYTF | TGTGCCAGCAGTGAGTCAGGGGGCAGCTATGGCTACACCTTC
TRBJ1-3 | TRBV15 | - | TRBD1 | CATSVQGGGNTIYF | TGTGCCACCAGCGTACAGGGGGGCGGAAACACCATATATTTT
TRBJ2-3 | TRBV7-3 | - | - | CASSPTSPTDTQYF | TGTGCCAGCAGCCCTACAAGTCCTACAGATACGCAGTATTTT
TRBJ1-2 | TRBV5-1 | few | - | CASSFGAEGSEGYTF | TGCGCCAGCAGCTTTGGGGCGGAGGGATCGGAAGGCTACACCTTC
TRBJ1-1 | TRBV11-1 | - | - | CASAPRQKNTEAFF | TGTGCCAGCGCCCCCCGACAGAAGAACACTGAAGCTTTCTTT